These T cell receptor beta chains were read from a single sample in a study of blood T cell repertoires in COVID-19. The table came from immunoSEQ multiplex PCR; TCRdb's copy has only in-frame clones and leaves some out. The repertoire consists of roughly 200,000 clones, with 88% occurring once and the leading ten covering under 2%. Sequenced material: peripheral blood. These receptors came from a man aged 18-30 years with active or convalescent COVID-19. Both conserved end residues are part of each CDR3. The D gene is left open where the match is weak. Not all rows give a size; the values are once, few, many and, for expanded clones, a class.

TRBV11-2	-	TRBJ2-7	-	TGTGCCAGCAGCCCTCGCGGAGGGCTTTACGAGCAGTACTTC	CASSPRGGLYEQYF
TRBV7-3	-	TRBJ2-5	-	TGTGCCAGCAGCTTAGGGCAGGAGACCCAGTACTTC	CASSLGQETQYF
TRBV5-6	TRBD1	TRBJ2-2	once	TGTGCCAGCAGCATATACAGGGGGATCGGCACCGGGGAGCTGTTTTTT	CASSIYRGIGTGELFF
TRBV7-9	-	TRBJ1-1	-	TGTGCCAGCAGCTTAGTTGCGGCGGTGAACACTGAAGCTTTCTTT	CASSLVAAVNTEAFF
TRBV5-6	-	TRBJ1-1	-	TGTGCCAGCAGCCGTGGCAGGGGACGCACTGAAGCTTTCTTT	CASSRGRGRTEAFF
TRBV20-1	TRBD1	TRBJ1-3	-	TGCAGTGCTAGTGGTTGGACAGGGATCTCTGGAAACACCATATATTTT	CSASGWTGISGNTIYF
TRBV11-2	-	TRBJ1-1	-	TGTGCCAGCAGCGTAAGCCGTGGGGGCGGGAACACTGAAGCTTTCTTT	CASSVSRGGGNTEAFF
TRBV20-1	TRBD2	TRBJ2-5	-	TGCAGTGCTAGTTTTTCTTCAGGCAGCGGGGGCCTCCGCCAAGAAAAGAAGACCCAGTACTTC	CSASFSSGSGGLRQEKKTQYF
TRBV11-2	-	TRBJ1-1	-	TGTGCCAGCAGCTTAGATCGAACGGGAGATGAAGCTTTCTTT	CASSLDRTGDEAFF
TRBV7-8	TRBD2	TRBJ2-5	-	TGTGCCAGCAGCGGGCGGGAGGTGGAGACCCAGTACTTC	CASSGREVETQYF
TRBV6-6	TRBD1	TRBJ1-3	-	TGTGCCAGCAGTCCGTGGTATCGGGACAGAAGCTCTGGAAACACCATATATTTT	CASSPWYRDRSSGNTIYF
TRBV19	-	TRBJ1-4	-	TGTGCCAGTAGTACCCGGGCTAATGAAAAACTGTTTTTT	CASSTRANEKLFF
TRBV4-3	TRBD2	TRBJ2-7	once	TGCGCCAGCAGCCAAGATCTGGGAGGGTACGAGCAGTACTTC	CASSQDLGGYEQYF
TRBV6-5	TRBD1	TRBJ2-7	-	TGTGCCAGCAGTTACGAAACAGGGGCTCCCGTGGGCGAGCAGTACTTC	CASSYETGAPVGEQYF
TRBV29-1	-	TRBJ2-3	-	TGCAGCGTTGATACTACAGGGGGAGGGACAGATACGCAGTATTTT	CSVDTTGGGTDTQYF
TRBV7-2	TRBD2	TRBJ2-5	-	TGTGCCAGCAGCATGTTAAGCGGGGGAGGAGAGACCCAGTACTTC	CASSMLSGGGETQYF
TRBV9	TRBD2	TRBJ2-3	-	TGTGCCAGCAGCGAGACTAGCGGGGGGGCTGTTACGCAGTATTTT	CASSETSGGAVTQYF